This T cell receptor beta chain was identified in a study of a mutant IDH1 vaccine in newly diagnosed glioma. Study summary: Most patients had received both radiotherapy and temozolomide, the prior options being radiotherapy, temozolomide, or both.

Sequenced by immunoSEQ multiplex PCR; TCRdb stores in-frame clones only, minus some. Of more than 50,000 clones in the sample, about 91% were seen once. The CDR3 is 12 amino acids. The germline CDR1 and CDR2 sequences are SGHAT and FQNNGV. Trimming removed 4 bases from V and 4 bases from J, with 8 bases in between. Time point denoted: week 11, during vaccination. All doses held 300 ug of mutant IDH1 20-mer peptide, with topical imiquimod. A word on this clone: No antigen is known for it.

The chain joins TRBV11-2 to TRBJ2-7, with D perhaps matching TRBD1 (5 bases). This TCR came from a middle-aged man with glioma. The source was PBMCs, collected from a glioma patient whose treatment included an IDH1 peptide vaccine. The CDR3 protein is CASSSRVYEQYV. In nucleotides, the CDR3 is TGTGCCAGCAGCTCCAGGGTGTACGAGCAGTACGTC.